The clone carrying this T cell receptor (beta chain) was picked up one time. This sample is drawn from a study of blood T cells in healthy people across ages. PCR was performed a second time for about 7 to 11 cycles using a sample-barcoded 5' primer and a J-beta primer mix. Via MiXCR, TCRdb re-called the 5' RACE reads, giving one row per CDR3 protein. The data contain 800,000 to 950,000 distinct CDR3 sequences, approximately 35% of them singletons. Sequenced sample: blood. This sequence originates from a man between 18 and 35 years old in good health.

CDR3 residues: CASSFALLGSGETQYF. The CDR3, as DNA: TGCGCCAGCAGCTTCGCCCTGTTAGGATCCGGGGAGACCCAGTACTTC. The rearrangement links TRBV5-1 to TRBJ2-7; unclear D gene. The J call may be mistaken, given a closer DNA end match to TRBJ2-5. The CDR3 runs 16 residues. CDR1 is SGHRS and CDR2 is YFSETQ in the germline V gene.